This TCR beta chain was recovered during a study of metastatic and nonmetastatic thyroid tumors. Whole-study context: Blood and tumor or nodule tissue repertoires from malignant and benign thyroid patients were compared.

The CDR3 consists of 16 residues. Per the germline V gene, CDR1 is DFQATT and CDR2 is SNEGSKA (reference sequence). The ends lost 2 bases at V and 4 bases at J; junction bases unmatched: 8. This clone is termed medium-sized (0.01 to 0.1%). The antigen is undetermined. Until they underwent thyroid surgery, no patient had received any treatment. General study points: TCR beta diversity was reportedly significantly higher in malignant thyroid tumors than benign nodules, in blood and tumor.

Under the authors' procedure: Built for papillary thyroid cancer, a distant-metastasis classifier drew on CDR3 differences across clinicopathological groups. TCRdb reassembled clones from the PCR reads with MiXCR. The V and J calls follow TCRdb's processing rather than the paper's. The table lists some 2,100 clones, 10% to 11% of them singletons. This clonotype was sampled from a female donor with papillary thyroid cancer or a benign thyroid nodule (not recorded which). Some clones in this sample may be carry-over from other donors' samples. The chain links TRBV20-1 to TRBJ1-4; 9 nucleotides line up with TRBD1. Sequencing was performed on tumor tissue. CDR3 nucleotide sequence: TGCAGTGCTAGATCCCGTCGGACAGGGGATAATGAAAAACTGTTTTTT. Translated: CSARSRRTGDNEKLFF.